These 29 T cell receptor beta chains originate from one sample sequenced in a study of T cell responses to AZD1222 COVID-19 vaccine. Produced via immunoSEQ multiplex PCR; TCRdb's table is partial and in-frame only. The sample has about 150,000 clones, roughly 90% seen once. The source was peripheral blood, collected 28 days after the second AZD1222 dose. These receptors were taken from an adult who received the AZD1222 COVID-19 vaccine.

The J gene is TRBJ2-3, the V gene TRBV7-2; D might be TRBD2 (6 bases). Germline CDR1 and CDR2: SGHTA and FQGNSA. The ends were cut back, 1 base at V and 2 bases at J, with 19 bases in the middle. CDR3 length equals 18 residues. The CDR3 loop reads CASSLGLKWWGDTDTQYF. The CDR3 nucleotides read TGTGCCAGCAGCTTAGGCCTAAAATGGTGGGGGGACACAGATACGCAGTATTTT.

This chain connects TRBV6-6 to TRBJ2-3; 10 bases are a match to TRBD1. The germline CDR1 and CDR2 sequences are MNHNY and SVGAGI (reference sequence). This CDR3 is built from 15 residues. The V gene end was trimmed by 6 bases and the J gene end by 3 bases; junction bases not matched to a gene: 6. The CDR3 reads CASRGPGQGTDTQYF. CDR3 in DNA: TGTGCCAGCAGGGGACCGGGACAGGGGACAGATACGCAGTATTTT.

The genes are TRBV28 and TRBJ1-2; TRBD1 matches at 8 bases. CDR1 is MDHEN and CDR2 is SYDVKM in the germline V gene. The V segment lost 6 bases and the J segment 4 bases; nucleotides outside the gene matches: 13. This CDR3 region has 16 residues. CDR3 residues: CASSPRARGHGYGYTF. The CDR3, as DNA: TGTGCCAGCAGCCCCCGCGCCAGGGGGCATGGCTATGGCTACACCTTC.

V and J are TRBV13 and TRBJ2-4; 7 bases agree with TRBD2. Trimming took 1 base from V and 3 from J; bases not matched to a gene: 6. This CDR3 comprises 16 residues. From germline, CDR1 is PRHDT and CDR2 FYEKMQ (reference sequence). The CDR3 is CASSLAAGVDKNIQYF. CDR3 in DNA: TGTGCCAGCAGCTTAGCCGCGGGGGTTGACAAAAACATTCAGTACTTC.

V and J are TRBV19 and TRBJ1-5; TRBD1 agrees at 9 bases. CDR1 and CDR2 from the germline V gene are LNHDA and SQIVND (reference sequence). The length of the CDR3 is 15 residues. V shed 6 bases and J 1 base; nucleotides not matched to a gene: 4. The CDR3 sequence: CASSTDRGSNQPQHF. The CDR3 DNA follows: TGTGCCAGTAGCACGGACAGGGGAAGCAATCAGCCCCAGCATTTT.

The V and J genes are TRBV18 and TRBJ1-5; weak D call: TRBD1 (5 bases). The CDR3 has 17 amino acids. V was trimmed by 4 bases and J by 0 bases, leaving 16 bases between them. CDR1 is KGHSH and CDR2 is LQKENI in the germline V gene. Written as DNA, the CDR3 is TGTGCCAGCTCACACGAAGTCCCAGGGTATAGCAATCAGCCCCAGCATTTT. It yields the protein CASSHEVPGYSNQPQHF.

The chain couples TRBV3-1 (or the pseudogene TRBV3-2) to TRBJ1-6; TRBD1 might be the D (5 bases). The CDR3 is 15 amino acids. V was trimmed by 3 bases and J by 9 bases, leaving 15 bases between them. Germline values: CDR1 LGHDT, CDR2 YNNKEL (reference sequence). The CDR3 reads CASSHAGAAGSPLHF. In nucleotides, the CDR3 is TGTGCCAGCAGCCATGCCGGGGCAGCAGGTTCACCCCTCCACTTT.

The CDR3 spells CAWSQGYRGYGYTF. CDR3 nucleotides: TGTGCCTGGAGCCAAGGATACAGGGGATATGGCTACACCTTC. The chain is built from TRBV30 and TRBJ1-2, with TRBD1 matching over 7 bases. From germline, CDR1 is GTSNPN and CDR2 SVGIG (reference sequence). Unmatched junction bases numbered 9, after V lost 3 bases and J lost 5 bases. The CDR3 has 14 residues.

This clone has a single count. The genes are TRBV6-5 and TRBJ1-2; 7 bases align to TRBD1. This CDR3 is 16 amino acids long. Germline CDR1 reads MNHEY; CDR2 reads SVGAGI. The J segment lost 8 bases and the V segment lost 1 base, leaving 13 bases of the junction unmatched. The CDR3 protein is CASSYLGGQSPLGYTF. CDR3 nucleotides: TGTGCCAGCAGTTACTTGGGGGGACAGTCCCCTCTAGGCTACACCTTC.

This clone was counted once. The chain employs TRBV4-1 and TRBJ1-5; perhaps TRBD1 as D (5 bases). The CDR3 runs 15 residues. Germline values: CDR1 MGHRA, CDR2 YSYEKL. V was shortened by 0 bases and J by 2 bases, with 8 bases between the two germline ends. CDR3 sequence (DNA): TGCGCCAGCAGCCAAGAAGGGGCTGGCAATCAGCCCCAGCATTTT. Translating it yields CASSQEGAGNQPQHF.

This sequence joins TRBV15 and TRBJ2-2; 8 nucleotides line up with TRBD1. The CDR3 has 16 amino acids. The germline gives CDR1 LNHNV, CDR2 YYDKDF (reference sequence). Germline trimming cut 0 bases from V and 5 bases from J; bases unmatched to any gene: 5. The CDR3 reads CATSRDRRGLTGELFF. The CDR3, as DNA: TGTGCCACCAGCAGAGATCGCAGGGGGCTAACCGGGGAGCTGTTTTTT. Supplemented by reference TRBV15 and TRBJ2-2, the full variable domain reads DAMVIQNPRYQVTQFGKPVTLSCSQTLNHNVMYWYQQKSSQAPKLLFHYYDKDFNNEADTPDNFQSRRPNTSFCFLDIRSPGLGDTAMYLCATSRDRRGLTGELFFGEGSRLTVL.

The genes are TRBV5-4 and TRBJ1-2, with 8 bases identical to TRBD1. Germline lookup yields CDR1 SGHNT and CDR2 YYREEE (reference sequence). The CDR3 runs 13 residues. V dropped 3 bases and J dropped 4; count of bases not matched to a gene: 2. The CDR3 loop is CASSSGGIYGYTF. CDR3 in DNA: TGTGCCAGCAGCTCAGGGGGCATCTATGGCTACACCTTC.

CDR3 amino acids: CASSFGTVAYGYTF. The CDR3 region has the DNA TGCGCCAGCAGCTTCGGGACAGTAGCCTATGGCTACACCTTC. V usage is TRBV5-1 and J usage is TRBJ1-2; 7 nucleotides line up with TRBD1. The V gene's germline CDR1 is SGHRS and CDR2 YFSETQ. The CDR3 runs to 14 residues. V lost 2 bases, J lost 4 bases, and 5 bases stayed unmatched.

The rearrangement links TRBV19 to TRBJ1-5; a weak D match, TRBD1 (5 bases). The V and J ends lost 4 bases and 2 bases respectively, with 9 bases between them. CDR3 size: 14 residues. CDR1 is LNHDA, CDR2 SQIVND, per germline (reference sequence). CDR3 sequence reads: CASSNIQGNQPQHF. The CDR3 DNA reads TGTGCCAGTAGTAACATACAGGGCAATCAGCCCCAGCATTTT.

The count of this clone is one. V usage is TRBV18 and J usage is TRBJ2-7, with D tentatively TRBD2 (5 bases). The CDR3 spans 13 residues. V was pared by 0 bases and J by 5 bases, with 8 bases between. Germline CDR1 reads KGHSH; CDR2 reads LQKENI. The CDR3 reads CASSPPLLDEQYF. CDR3 in DNA: TGTGCCAGCTCACCACCGTTACTAGACGAGCAGTACTTC. The complete variable domain, with remaining parts taken from reference TRBV18 and TRBJ2-7, reads NAGVMQNPRHLVRRRGQEARLRCSPMKGHSHVYWYRQLPEEGLKFMVYLQKENIIDESGMPKERFSAEFPKEGPSILRIQQVVRGDSAAYFCASSPPLLDEQYFGPGTRLTVT.

The V call is TRBV7-9, the J call TRBJ1-1, with D perhaps matching TRBD1 (6 bases). There are 14 residues in the CDR3. Trimming pared 5 bases from V and 0 bases from J, leaving 10 bases between. CDR1 and CDR2 (germline): SEHNR, FQNEAQ (reference sequence). The chain's CDR3 is CASSPGQLNTEAFF. CDR3 DNA sequence: TGTGCCAGCAGCCCCGGACAGCTGAACACTGAAGCTTTCTTT.

This chain uses TRBV6-5 with TRBJ1-2, with no clear D. The CDR3 runs to 15 residues. Germline loops: CDR1 MNHEY, CDR2 SVGAGI. V was clipped by 3 bases and J by 5 bases, with 16 bases between them. The CDR3 protein is CASSYSSSYHYGYTF. CDR3 sequence (DNA): TGTGCCAGCAGTTATTCCTCGTCCTATCATTATGGCTACACCTTC.

The gene calls are TRBV9 and TRBJ2-3; 7 bases agree with TRBD2. The CDR3 length is 16 residues. Trimming at V came to 5 bases and at J to 6 bases, leaving 15 bases not matched to a gene. The germline V gene has CDR1 SGDLS and CDR2 YYNGEE. The CDR3 reads CASRAPRGVGVDTQYF. In DNA, the CDR3 is TGTGCCAGCAGGGCCCCCCGGGGGGTGGGAGTGGATACGCAGTATTTT.

The J gene is TRBJ1-2, the V gene TRBV18, with a tentative D call TRBD1 (5 bases). The CDR3 covers 15 residues. The V gene lost 3 bases and the J gene lost 4 bases, with 15 bases spanning the gap. Germline CDR1 and CDR2: KGHSH and LQKENI. CDR3 nucleotides: TGTGCCAGCTCACCCTCAATGACAGATTCCTATGGCTACACCTTC. This encodes CASSPSMTDSYGYTF.

Here the CDR3 reads CASSLGGSGNEQYF. The CDR3 DNA reads as TGTGCCAGCAGCTTAGGCGGGAGTGGAAACGAGCAGTACTTC. The rearrangement joins TRBV7-3 to TRBJ2-7, with 7 bases aligning to TRBD2. CDR1 is SGHTA and CDR2 is FQGTGA in the germline V gene. J gave up 5 bases and V 2 bases, and 6 bases lay outside the gene matches. CDR3 length: 14 residues.

The table lists this clone with a few counts. The chain is built from TRBV5-4 and TRBJ1-1; TRBD1 might be the D (6 bases). This CDR3 contains 14 residues. The V gene lost 0 bases and the J gene lost 3 bases, with 9 bases spanning the gap. Germline V lookup: CDR1 SGHNT, CDR2 YYREEE (reference sequence). The CDR3 here is CASSLGDTYTEAFF. In nucleotides, the CDR3 is TGTGCCAGCAGCTTGGGGGACACATACACTGAAGCTTTCTTT.

The V gene is TRBV29-1, the J gene TRBJ2-1; D perhaps matches TRBD2 (5 bases). V gave up 7 bases and J gave up 7 bases, with 11 bases separating them. Germline V CDR1 and CDR2: SQVTM, ANQGSEA. CDR3 length: 11 residues. The CDR3 DNA follows: TGCAGCGCCCGAGGGATTAATGAGCAGTTCTTC. It specifies CSARGINEQFF.

The chain recombines TRBV6-5 with TRBJ1-5, with TRBD1 matching over 8 bases. Germline values: CDR1 MNHEY, CDR2 SVGAGI. The CDR3 sequence is 15 residues long. V lost 6 bases and J lost 1; bases outside the gene matches: 5. The DNA of the CDR3 is TGTGCCAGCAGCCGGACAGGGACGAGCAATCAGCCCCAGCATTTT. Translation gives CASSRTGTSNQPQHF.

The chain joins TRBV7-9 to TRBJ2-2; TRBD2 matches at 9 bases. The CDR3 is 17 amino acids. Germline V CDR1 and CDR2: SEHNR, FQNEAQ (reference sequence). V trimming: 3 bases; J trimming: 1 base; junction bases outside the gene matches: 6. CDR3 in amino acids: CASSLGSSGRNTGELFF. In DNA form, the CDR3 reads TGTGCCAGCAGCTTGGGGAGTAGCGGGAGGAACACCGGGGAGCTGTTTTTT.

The gene calls are TRBV6-9 and TRBJ2-3; TRBD2 agrees at 8 bases. Germline CDR1 MNHGY, CDR2 SVAAGI. The junction had 6 bases not matched to a gene; V was cut back by 0 bases and J by 4 bases. The CDR3 extends over 16 amino acids. CDR3 loop: CASSYSPGGPPDTQYF. The CDR3 DNA follows: TGTGCCAGCAGTTATTCACCGGGAGGGCCGCCAGATACGCAGTATTTT.

This clone was counted once. V gene TRBV6-5 combines with J gene TRBJ2-7; 8 bases map to TRBD1. V was pared by 6 bases and J by 3 bases, with 10 bases of the junction left unmatched. This CDR3 has 15 residues. CDR1 MNHEY and CDR2 SVGAGI come from the germline V gene. This CDR3 reads CASSTRTGTYYEQYF. CDR3 sequence (DNA): TGTGCCAGCAGCACCCGGACAGGGACTTACTACGAGCAGTACTTC.

V gene TRBV19 combines with J gene TRBJ2-4; D remains unclear. Trimming shortened V by 3 bases and J by 6 bases, and 9 bases separated the two germline ends. Germline values: CDR1 LNHDA, CDR2 SQIVND (reference sequence). The length of the CDR3 is 13 residues. DNA of the CDR3: TGTGCCAGTAGTATTATTCATCCAAACATTCAGTACTTC. It specifies CASSIIHPNIQYF.

The chain recombines TRBV5-4 with TRBJ1-2; 9 positions match TRBD1. Unmatched junction bases numbered 7, after V lost 2 bases and J lost 5 bases. The CDR3 is 15 amino acids. CDR1 and CDR2 from the germline V gene are SGHNT and YYREEE (reference sequence). The CDR3 DNA reads as TGTGCCAGCAGCTTTGCCGGGACAGGGATGTATGGCTACACCTTC. Translating it yields CASSFAGTGMYGYTF.

This sequence joins TRBV7-6 and TRBJ1-6; D gene unclear. Trimming took 3 bases from V and 4 from J, leaving 10 bases between them. The CDR3 has 15 residues. Germline V gene data show CDR1 as SGHVS and CDR2 as FNYEAQ. CDR3 sequence (DNA): TGTGCCAGCAGCTTGGGAGGATCTTATAATTCACCCCTCCACTTT. Translation gives CASSLGGSYNSPLHF.